Detailed here is one T cell receptor (beta chain). Its cognate antigen is unknown. The sample belongs to a study of blood T cells in healthy people across ages. Study-level findings and limits: PBMC samples, being unsorted, prevented any conclusive comparison of naive and antigen-experienced cells.

The use of a sample-barcoded 5' primer and a J-beta primer mix characterized a second PCR of roughly 7 to 11 cycles. A single record per CDR3 protein comes from TCRdb applying MiXCR to the 5' RACE reads. Here the sample spans about 780,000 distinct CDR3 sequences, 35% to 50% being singletons. Trimming removed 0 bases at V and 4 bases at J, with 13 bases between. The CDR3 totals 15 residues. Per the germline V gene, CDR1 is MGHRA and CDR2 is YSYEKL. The sequenced material came from blood. The chain couples TRBV4-1 to TRBJ2-7; D assignment may be TRBD1 or TRBD2 (5 bases each). The clonotype comes from a man at least 80 years old in good health. The CDR3 sequence: CASSQDGDGVYEQYF. The CDR3 nucleotides read TGCGCCAGCAGCCAAGATGGGGACGGAGTGTACGAGCAGTACTTC.